A selection of T cell receptor beta chains follows, all from one sample in a study of cytomegalovirus exposure and HLA in healthy donors. This table comes from immunoSEQ multiplex PCR, and its TCRdb copy is limited to in-frame clones, with some not included. The table shows tens of thousands of clones, with approximately 90% occurring only once. The specimen was PBMCs. The receptors stem from a man younger than 35 in good health and CMV-seronegative. CDR3s include the opening cysteine and the closing phenylalanine or tryptophan. Expanded clones get a size class; other rows say once, few or many, or leave the size out.

>TRBV7-8|16|TRBJ2-2|NA
CASSLRDSSPTGELFF
>TRBV7-9|16|TRBJ2-1|NA
CASRFGTSIRLGEQFF
>TRBV6-6|16|TRBJ2-3|NA
CASRTLRQEDTDTQYF
>TRBV4-3|13|TRBJ2-7|NA
CASSQDEIGEQYF
>TRBV29-1|14|TRBJ2-1|NA
CSVVRQSSANEQFF
>TRBV10-3|13|TRBJ2-5|NA
CAISFGQEETQYF
>TRBV28|16|TRBJ2-1|NA
CASSKPGSSSYNEQFF
>TRBV7-9|13|TRBJ2-7|NA
CASSASGSYEQYF
>TRBV4-3|13|TRBJ2-7|NA
CASSQVPYYEQYF
>TRBV11-3|20|TRBJ1-3|NA
CASSSGTVAPGLHSGNTIYF
>TRBV5-4|17|TRBJ2-1|NA
CASRRFSIPLTYNEQFF
>TRBV6-1|13|TRBJ1-4|NA
CATDRGRGEKLFF
>TRBV7-5|14|TRBJ1-5|NA
CARSLEGSHQPQHF
>TRBV7-9|15|TRBJ1-2|few
CASSPGQGMDYGYTF
>TRBV6-4|18|TRBJ2-1|NA
CASSDSSVGGRAMDEQFF
>TRBV11-2|13|TRBJ2-7|few
CASSFGQGREQYF
>TRBV5-8|16|TRBJ2-1|NA
CASSSTGQVFYNEQFF
>TRBV7-6|15|TRBJ2-2|NA
CASSRSWVATGELFF
>TRBV7-2|16|TRBJ1-5|once
CASSLSLTGGGQPQHF
>TRBV19|14|TRBJ1-2|NA
CASGGSRSGYGYTF
>TRBV4-2|16|TRBJ2-3|NA
CASSQVGTSVVDTQYF
>TRBV30|12|NA|NA
CAWKPLLGEQYF
>TRBV28|12|TRBJ1-1|once
CASREGMAEAFF
>TRBV5-1|15|TRBJ1-2|NA
CASSWALQGPYGYTF
>TRBV25-1|15|TRBJ2-1|NA
CASSERQGSYNEQFF
>TRBV28|16|TRBJ2-7|few
CASRPLDTSTPYEQYF
>TRBV5-5|14|TRBJ1-1|NA
CASSLSSLNTEAFF
>TRBV7-6|14|TRBJ1-1|few
CASSQPRRGAEAFF
>TRBV15|13|TRBJ2-1|few
CATSRDRGNEQFF
>TRBV7-2|12|TRBJ2-3|once
CASSPRADTQYF
>TRBV6-1|14|TRBJ2-2|few
CASYTGVNTGELFF
>TRBV28|17|TRBJ2-1|NA
CASSNPQTSGPYNEQFF
>TRBV2|18|TRBJ2-7|NA
CASSERPRYRGPTYEQYF
>TRBV28|17|TRBJ2-2|NA
CASSPAGQGHSTGELFF
>TRBV18|19|TRBJ1-2|NA
CASSLKAGISAGVVYGYTF
>TRBV7-9|15|TRBJ2-7|NA
CASSLRDRGTYEQYF
>TRBV2|14|TRBJ1-1|NA
CASSRTGPKTEAFF
>TRBV2|14|TRBJ2-7|NA
CASSDSGTGYEQYF
>TRBV19|15|TRBJ2-7|NA
CASSREGTPNYEQYF
>TRBV11-3|14|TRBJ2-3|NA
CASSLAGVTDTQYF
>TRBV30|15|TRBJ2-1|NA
CAWDLAGSSYNEQFF
>TRBV20-1|11|TRBJ1-1|few
CSARGSTEAFF
>TRBV21-1|15|TRBJ1-5|once
CASTSDRALDQPQHF
>TRBV6-4|14|TRBJ2-7|NA
CASSAGTGVYEQYF
>TRBV28|19|TRBJ1-5|NA
CASSFPPFGRAESNQPQHF
>TRBV5-1|13|TRBJ1-5|NA
CASSRDSNQPQHF
>TRBV29-1|17|TRBJ2-3|NA
CSVEVPWGGRSTDTQYF
>TRBV28|12|TRBJ2-7|NA
CASSFRSTEQYF
>TRBV7-3|13|TRBJ2-3|NA
CASSAGALDTQYF
>TRBV9|15|TRBJ2-1|NA
CASSVIAGGYNEQFF
>TRBV11-1|15|TRBJ2-7|NA
CASSRLAREDYEQYF
>TRBV5-1|16|TRBJ1-1|NA
CASSLGTGTGNTEAFF
>TRBV9|15|TRBJ1-3|NA
CASSVGSVSGNTIYF
>TRBV19|16|TRBJ2-1|once
CASSIALAGGNNEQFF
>TRBV27|15|TRBJ2-1|once
CASSLLAGANNEQFF
>TRBV6-6|13|TRBJ2-1|NA
CASSRTYYNEQFF
>TRBV6-5|15|TRBJ2-1|NA
CASSYGGGRYNEQFF